The 8 T cell receptor beta chains reported below all come from one sample, sequenced in a study of T cells in localized non-small cell lung cancer (TCRdb year 2020). Libraries were constructed by the immunoSEQ multiplex PCR assay. Entries here come from immuneACCESS through TCRdb and include only in-frame sequences with V and J called. Some clones fail to appear in such tables; in the studies checked, an unresolved V gene covers under half of the shortfall, and the cause of the remainder is unknown. A total of approximately 20,000 clones appear in this sample, around 83% of them only once. About 4.5% of the sample lies in the top ten. The sample here was peripheral blood, taken before any cancer treatment. The source is a man aged 40 to 69 with stage I lung adenocarcinoma.

The gene calls are TRBV30 and TRBJ1-2; D is unclear. Germline V lookup: CDR1 GTSNPN, CDR2 SVGIG (reference sequence). V lost 0 bases and J lost 4, with 12 bases in between. The CDR3 extends over 14 amino acids. The CDR3 nucleotides are TGTGCCTGGAGTGTACAGAGGGATACCTATGGCTACACCTTC. Protein: CAWSVQRDTYGYTF.

This chain joins TRBV19 and TRBJ2-7; no firm D call. The ends were cut back, 3 bases at V and 0 bases at J, with 9 bases in the middle. The germline V gene has CDR1 LNHDA and CDR2 SQIVND (reference sequence). The CDR3 has 14 amino acids. The CDR3 sequence: CASSMAFYSYEQYF. CDR3 nucleotides: TGTGCCAGTAGTATGGCGTTCTACTCCTACGAGCAGTACTTC.

The genes are TRBV2 and TRBJ2-6; no clear D. V lost 4 bases, J lost 3 bases, and 1 base lay in between. This CDR3 contains 12 residues. Germline assignment: CDR1 SNHLY and CDR2 FYNNEI. The CDR3 region has the DNA TGTGCCAGCAGTGGTGGGGCCAACGTCCTGACTTTC. It is translated as CASSGGANVLTF.

The chain is built from TRBV6-5 and TRBJ1-4; maybe TRBD1 (6 bases). Looked up from germline, CDR1 is MNHEY and CDR2 is SVGAGI. Trimming took 6 bases from V and 8 from J, leaving 16 bases between them. The CDR3 consists of 14 residues. CDR3 coding DNA: TGTGCCAGCAGGACCGGGGGGGCCGAGGAAAAACTGTTTTTT. Its protein product is CASRTGGAEEKLFF.

This clone has only a few counts. The chain uses TRBV30 and TRBJ1-1, with D unclear. The germline gives CDR1 GTSNPN, CDR2 SVGIG (reference sequence). The CDR3 spans 12 residues. V lost 1 base, J lost 4 bases, and 7 bases lay in between. The CDR3 region has the DNA TGTGCCTGGAGTGGTCAGGTCACTGAAGCTTTCTTT. Its protein is CAWSGQVTEAFF. Based on the CDR3 plus reference TRBV30 and TRBJ1-1, the full variable domain is SQTIHQWPATLVQPVGSPLSLECTVEGTSNPNLYWYRQAAGRGLQLLFYSVGIGQISSEVPQNLSASRPQDRQFILSSKKLLLSDSGFYLCAWSGQVTEAFFGQGTRLTVV.

This rearrangement joins TRBV4-1 to TRBJ2-7; no firm D call. CDR3 length equals 15 residues. Trimming took off 0 bases at V and 3 bases at J, with 12 bases between the two ends. CDR1 is MGHRA, CDR2 YSYEKL, per germline. CDR3 residues: CASSQDDGDLYEQYF. Written as DNA, the CDR3 is TGCGCCAGCAGCCAAGATGATGGGGATCTCTACGAGCAGTACTTC.

The chain recombines TRBV6-1 with TRBJ1-2; D remains unclear. The length of the CDR3 is 11 residues. V was cut by 6 bases and J by 4 bases, with 6 bases left in between. Germline-derived CDR1 and CDR2 are MNHNS and SASEGT. The DNA of the CDR3 is TGTGCCAGCAGCGGGAGCTATGGCTACACCTTC. As protein: CASSGSYGYTF.

The table lists this clone with a count of one. V usage is TRBV7-9 and J usage is TRBJ1-4; 7 nucleotides match TRBD1. This CDR3 contains 15 residues. Trimming cost V 5 bases and J 1 base; bases outside gene matches: 4. CDR1 and CDR2 (germline): SEHNR, FQNEAQ (reference sequence). The DNA for the CDR3 is TGTGCCAGCAGCCCCGGGACAGAAACTAATGAAAAACTGTTTTTT. Amino acids: CASSPGTETNEKLFF. The variable domain in full, completed from reference TRBV7-9 and TRBJ1-4, reads DTGVSQNPRHKITKRGQNVTFRCDPISEHNRLYWYRQTLGQGPEFLTYFQNEAQLEKSRLLSDRFSAERPKGSFSTLEIQRTEQGDSAMYLCASSPGTETNEKLFFGSGTQLSVL.